These 23 T cell receptor beta chains were all obtained from the same sample, sequenced in a study of yellow fever vaccine responses in identical twins. One entry per CDR3 protein, called by TCRdb with MiXCR from the RT-PCR reads. The table lists a few thousand distinct CDR3 sequences, about 85% of them singletons. Sequences were derived from T cells from blood (PBMCs), unsorted or a sorted subset (not recorded which), sampled before or after yellow fever vaccination (not recorded which). The receptor source for this set is a woman aged 18-30 years who received the yellow fever vaccine.

The rearrangement links TRBV24-1 to TRBJ2-5; a possible D gene is TRBD1 (6 bases). The CDR3 has 15 amino acids. Germline CDR1 reads KGHDR; CDR2 reads SFDVKD. Trimming left V 3 bases short and J 0 bases short, with 10 bases between. Here the CDR3 DNA reads TGTGCCACCAGTGATAACGGACAGAACCAAGAGACCCAGTACTTC. Translated: CATSDNGQNQETQYF.

The genes are TRBV12-3 or TRBV12-4 and TRBJ2-1, with TRBD2 identical over 7 bases. The junction had 6 bases not matched to a gene; V was cut back by 3 bases and J by 7 bases. The CDR3 is 14 amino acids. CDR3 DNA: TGTGCCAGCAGTTTTGGTGGGGGGGTTAATGAGCAGTTCTTC. It translates to CASSFGGGVNEQFF.

The chain uses TRBV11-2 and TRBJ2-7, with 13 bases fitting TRBD2. The CDR3 loop spans 20 amino acids. Per germline, CDR1 SGHAT and CDR2 FQNNGV. J gave up 2 bases and V 2 bases, and 15 bases lay outside the gene matches. CDR3 loop: CASSLITSGRAFFKTYEQYF. In DNA form, the CDR3 reads TGTGCCAGCAGCTTAATCACTAGCGGGAGGGCATTTTTCAAAACCTACGAGCAGTACTTC.

The chain uses TRBV11-2 and TRBJ2-1, with D possibly being TRBD2 (6 bases). CDR3 length equals 16 residues. Deletions cut 1 base from V and 1 base from J, with 11 bases between. Germline V gene data show CDR1 as SGHAT and CDR2 as FQNNGV. The DNA for the CDR3 is TGTGCCAGCAGCTTAGGTCAGGAGGGTTCCTACAATGAGCAGTTCTTC. As protein: CASSLGQEGSYNEQFF.

The V call is TRBV15, the J call TRBJ2-3; D not resolved. V lost 1 base and J 2 bases, leaving 4 bases between the germline ends. From germline, CDR1 is LNHNV and CDR2 YYDKDF (reference sequence). CDR3 length: 13 amino acids. CDR3 DNA: TGTGCCACCAGCAGAGGGTACACAGATACGCAGTATTTT. Translated, it gives CATSRGYTDTQYF.

The J gene is TRBJ1-3, the V gene TRBV10-3; unclear D gene. The CDR3 loop spans 18 amino acids. Germline CDR1 ENHRY, CDR2 SYGVKD. Deletions cut 3 bases from V and 0 bases from J, with 18 bases between. The CDR3 loop reads CAISETLRGSNSGNTIYF. The CDR3 DNA reads TGTGCCATCAGTGAAACCCTGCGCGGGTCAAACTCTGGAAACACCATATATTTT.

The rearrangement links TRBV5-6 to TRBJ2-7, with 8 bases matching TRBD2. The germline gives CDR1 SGHDT, CDR2 YYEEEE. This CDR3 has 17 amino acids. V gave up 0 bases and J gave up 2 bases; unmatched junction bases: 10. The CDR3 region has the DNA TGTGCCAGCAGCTTGGAAGGTAGCGGGATCCCTGCCTACGAGCAGTACTTC. Its translation: CASSLEGSGIPAYEQYF. The entire variable domain, with the rest obtained from reference TRBV5-6 and TRBJ2-7, is as follows: DAGVTQSPTHLIKTRGQQVTLRCSPKSGHDTVSWYQQALGQGPQFIFQYYEEEERQRGNFPDRFSGHQFPNYSSELNVNALLLGDSALYLCASSLEGSGIPAYEQYFGPGTRLTVT.

V usage is TRBV2 and J usage is TRBJ2-7, with 7 bases fitting TRBD2. J lost 1 base, V lost 6 bases, and 6 bases had no gene match. Germline V gene lookup returns CDR1 SNHLY and CDR2 FYNNEI. The CDR3 has 14 amino acids. CDR3 protein: CASRGGRESYEQYF. CDR3 nucleotides: TGTGCCAGCAGAGGAGGGAGGGAATCCTACGAGCAGTACTTC.

This clonotype was seen only a few times. The chain employs TRBV29-1 and TRBJ2-1, with D maybe TRBD2 (5 bases). This CDR3 spans 14 amino acids. V lost 3 bases and J lost 4, with 13 bases in between. Germline-derived CDR1 and CDR2 are SQVTM and ANQGSEA. This CDR3 reads CSVESPLGYNEQFF. The DNA of the CDR3 is TGCAGCGTTGAGTCCCCACTAGGGTACAATGAGCAGTTCTTC.

The rearrangement uses TRBV11-1 and TRBJ2-7; a weak D match, TRBD2 (5 bases). V was cut by 0 bases and J by 5 bases, with 11 bases left in between. The CDR3 has 14 amino acids. Germline CDR1 and CDR2: SGHAT and FQDESV (reference sequence). The CDR3, as DNA: TGTGCCAGCAGCTTAGCCCTAGCCGCCCACGAGCAGTACTTC. As protein: CASSLALAAHEQYF. Complete variable domain (other parts from reference TRBV11-1 and TRBJ2-7): EAEVAQSPRYKITEKSQAVAFWCDPISGHATLYWYRQILGQGPELLVQFQDESVVDDSQLPKDRFSAERLKGVDSTLKIQPAELGDSAMYLCASSLALAAHEQYFGPGTRLTVT.

This clonotype was observed a few times. The V gene is TRBV10-3, the J gene TRBJ1-1, with D perhaps TRBD1 (6 bases). Germline values: CDR1 ENHRY, CDR2 SYGVKD. The V and J ends lost 10 bases and 3 bases respectively, with 12 bases between them. There are 12 residues in the CDR3. CDR3 in DNA: TGTGCCACCCACGACAGGTACACTGAAGCTTTCTTT. Amino acid sequence: CATHDRYTEAFF.

J is TRBJ1-1 and V is TRBV6-1; maybe TRBD1 (6 bases). Germline-derived CDR1 and CDR2 are MNHNS and SASEGT. The ends were cut back, 6 bases at V and 5 bases at J, with 13 bases in the middle. This CDR3 is built from 13 residues. CDR3 region: CASRKDSVTEAFF. CDR3 DNA sequence: TGTGCCAGCAGGAAGGACAGTGTAACTGAAGCTTTCTTT.

V gene TRBV18 combines with J gene TRBJ1-1; D possibly corresponds to TRBD1 (6 bases). This CDR3 is 14 amino acids long. Germline V gene lookup returns CDR1 KGHSH and CDR2 LQKENI. V lost 3 bases, J lost 2 bases, and 10 bases lay in between. The CDR3 loop is CASSPRTANTEAFF. The CDR3 DNA is TGTGCCAGCTCACCTCGGACAGCCAACACTGAAGCTTTCTTT. The full variable domain, its missing parts supplied by reference TRBV18 and TRBJ1-1, is NAGVMQNPRHLVRRRGQEARLRCSPMKGHSHVYWYRQLPEEGLKFMVYLQKENIIDESGMPKERFSAEFPKEGPSILRIQQVVRGDSAAYFCASSPRTANTEAFFGQGTRLTVV.

The rearrangement uses TRBV11-3 and TRBJ1-1; D is uncertain. The V end lost 1 base, the J end lost 10 bases, and 7 bases lay between the germline ends. The CDR3 has 11 amino acids. Germline V gene sequence: CDR1 SGHNT, CDR2 YENEEA. The CDR3 sequence is CASSLGDLAFF. In DNA, the CDR3 is TGTGCCAGCAGCTTAGGCGATTTAGCTTTCTTT.

The chain links TRBV5-4 to TRBJ2-1; 7 nucleotides align to TRBD1. V lost 3 bases and J lost 6; bases outside the gene matches: 3. Germline assignment: CDR1 SGHNT and CDR2 YYREEE (reference sequence). The CDR3 is 13 amino acids. CDR3 DNA: TGTGCCAGCAGCTCACAGGGGACCAATGAGCAGTTCTTC. Amino acids: CASSSQGTNEQFF.

The chain has TRBV10-3 and TRBJ2-7; D may correspond to TRBD1 or TRBD2 (5 bases each). CDR1 and CDR2 from the germline V gene are ENHRY and SYGVKD. V dropped 2 bases and J dropped 4 bases, with 6 bases sitting between them. The CDR3 is 12 residues long. The CDR3 DNA reads as TGTGCCATCAGTGAGGGGGGTTACGAGCAGTACGTC. Translating gives CAISEGGYEQYV.

The chain has TRBV20-1 and TRBJ1-5; D gene unclear. The CDR3 loop spans 15 amino acids. Between the trimmed V and J ends, which lost 0 bases and 3 bases, there was a span of 12 bases. Per the germline V gene, CDR1 is DFQATT and CDR2 is SNEGSKA (reference sequence). The CDR3 DNA reads TGCAGTGCTAGAGACTCCGGGAGGTTCAATCAGCCCCAGCATTTT. Translated, it gives CSARDSGRFNQPQHF.

This clonotype has just a few counts. The V and J genes are TRBV19 and TRBJ2-3; TRBD1 might be the D (6 bases). Germline V gene data show CDR1 as LNHDA and CDR2 as SQIVND (reference sequence). The CDR3 is made up of 14 amino acids. The V end lost 4 bases, the J end lost 6 bases, and 14 bases lay between the germline ends. The CDR3 DNA reads TGTGCCAGTAGTACCGCAGGGGTCCCGGATACGCAGTATTTT. Protein: CASSTAGVPDTQYF. Full variable domain (rest looked up from reference TRBV19 and TRBJ2-3): DGGITQSPKYLFRKEGQNVTLSCEQNLNHDAMYWYRQDPGQGLRLIYYSQIVNDFQKGDIAEGYSVSREKKESFPLTVTSAQKNPTAFYLCASSTAGVPDTQYFGPGTRLTVL.

The rearrangement links TRBV23-1 to TRBJ1-1; D perhaps matches TRBD1 (6 bases). TRBV23-1 is annotated as an ORF whose role is uncertain. The V and J ends lost 2 bases and 3 bases respectively, with 16 bases between them. This CDR3 has 16 residues. CDR3 coding DNA: TGCGCCAGCAGTCAAATCTATAGAAGGGGGTACACTGAAGCTTTCTTT. Translation: CASSQIYRRGYTEAFF.

The chain uses TRBV6-5 and TRBJ2-7; 9 nucleotides match TRBD1. This CDR3 region has 12 residues. Germline lookup yields CDR1 MNHEY and CDR2 SVGAGI. V lost 5 bases to trimming and J lost 12 bases; unmatched junction nucleotides: 8. The chain's CDR3 is CASSNPGTGRYF. As DNA, the CDR3 is TGTGCCAGCAGTAACCCCGGGACAGGGCGGTACTTC.

The genes are TRBV2 and TRBJ2-2; unclear D gene. CDR3 length: 12 residues. Germline V gives CDR1 SNHLY, CDR2 FYNNEI. Trimming shortened V by 2 bases and J by 7 bases, and 5 bases separated the two germline ends. This CDR3 reads CASSETDGELFF. The CDR3 region has the DNA TGTGCCAGCAGTGAAACGGACGGGGAGCTGTTTTTT.

J is TRBJ1-1 and V is TRBV13; D unclear. V lost 8 bases and J 7 bases, leaving 5 bases between the germline ends. The CDR3 is 9 residues long. In germline, CDR1 is PRHDT, CDR2 FYEKMQ (reference sequence). The CDR3 spells CASGREAFF. The CDR3 nucleotides are TGTGCCAGCGGGCGTGAAGCTTTCTTT.

V and J are TRBV7-9 and TRBJ2-4; no reliable D call. V gave up 1 base and J gave up 7 bases, with 8 bases separating them. The CDR3 is 13 residues long. CDR1 is SEHNR and CDR2 is FQNEAQ in the germline V gene (reference sequence). The CDR3 region has the DNA TGTGCCAGCAGCTTAGGGGGTTTGAACATTCAGTACTTC. As protein: CASSLGGLNIQYF.